These 21 T cell receptor beta chains came from one sample sequenced in a study of blood T cell repertoires in COVID-19. Data came from immunoSEQ multiplex PCR; TCRdb stores just in-frame clones and leaves some out. The table has approximately 250,000 clones, 85% to 90% seen once. The specimen sequenced was PBMCs or T cells enriched from blood (not recorded which). The source of these receptors is a woman younger than 45 with acute COVID-19.

A word on this clone: The same CDR3 also results from other DNA sequences found in this sample. V is TRBV6-5 and J is TRBJ2-1; 12 nucleotides agree with TRBD1. The CDR3 totals 15 residues. V lost 5 bases and J lost 4; bases outside the gene matches: 3. Per germline, CDR1 MNHEY and CDR2 SVGAGI. CDR3 sequence (DNA): TGTGCCAGCAGTCCGGGACAGGGGGCTTACAATGAGCAGTTCTTC. As protein: CASSPGQGAYNEQFF.

This clone was seen only once. CDR3: CASSSQGGTTNEKLFF. CDR3 DNA sequence: TGTGCCAGCAGCTCACAGGGAGGGACAACTAATGAAAAACTGTTTTTT. The J gene is TRBJ1-4, the V gene TRBV7-2; possible D gene TRBD1, 6 bases. CDR1 is SGHTA, CDR2 FQGNSA, per germline. The CDR3 is 16 amino acids. Trimming shortened V by 4 bases and J by 0 bases, and 12 bases separated the two germline ends.

V usage is TRBV11-2 and J usage is TRBJ2-1; no clear D gene. V was trimmed by 1 base and J by 4 bases, leaving 14 bases between them. Germline lookup yields CDR1 SGHAT and CDR2 FQNNGV. CDR3 size: 16 residues. CDR3: CASSLVGRAPYNEQFF. The CDR3 DNA sequence: TGTGCCAGCAGCTTAGTAGGCAGAGCGCCTTACAATGAGCAGTTCTTC.

This clone has just one count. The CDR3 spells CASSSPGQGRTEAFF. In DNA form, the CDR3 reads TGTGCCAGCAGTTCTCCGGGACAGGGAAGGACTGAAGCTTTCTTT. The rearrangement joins TRBV6-5 to TRBJ1-1; 9 nucleotides align to TRBD1. This CDR3 comprises 15 residues. Trimming removed 4 bases from V and 5 bases from J; junction bases left unmatched: 8. Germline assignment: CDR1 MNHEY and CDR2 SVGAGI.

The rearrangement links TRBV28 to TRBJ1-2; D call uncertain. Germline-derived CDR1 and CDR2 are MDHEN and SYDVKM. CDR3 length equals 11 residues. V dropped 6 bases and J dropped 8 bases, with 10 bases sitting between them. The CDR3: CASRKPGGYTF. CDR3 sequence (DNA): TGTGCCAGCAGGAAGCCGGGAGGCTACACCTTC.

The chain couples TRBV5-5 to TRBJ2-3; weak D call: TRBD2 (6 bases). This CDR3 contains 15 residues. Trimming pared 3 bases from V and 1 base from J, leaving 12 bases between. Germline V gene sequence: CDR1 SGHKS, CDR2 YYEKEE (reference sequence). The CDR3 reads CASSSGTPGTDTQYF. The CDR3 DNA reads TGTGCCAGCAGCTCCGGGACTCCTGGCACAGATACGCAGTATTTT.

The chain carries TRBV9 and TRBJ2-3; 8 bases fit TRBD2. The J segment lost 1 base and the V segment lost 0 bases, leaving 7 bases of the junction unmatched. The germline V gene has CDR1 SGDLS and CDR2 YYNGEE. The CDR3 is 17 amino acids. The CDR3 DNA reads as TGTGCCAGCAGCGTAGGAAGCGGGAGAGAGGGCACAGATACGCAGTATTTT. Translated, it gives CASSVGSGREGTDTQYF.

V is TRBV6-5 and J is TRBJ2-5; D is possibly TRBD2 (6 bases). Germline V lookup: CDR1 MNHEY, CDR2 SVGAGI. V was trimmed by 2 bases and J by 4 bases, leaving 11 bases between them. The CDR3 covers 14 residues. The CDR3 spells CASSYRGMGETQYF. Written as DNA, the CDR3 is TGTGCCAGCAGTTACCGGGGGATGGGAGAGACCCAGTACTTC.

V is TRBV3-1 (or the pseudogene TRBV3-2) and J is TRBJ2-1, with TRBD2 matching over 12 bases. Germline CDR1 is LGHDT and CDR2 is YNNKEL (reference sequence). The CDR3 is made up of 18 amino acids. V lost 0 bases and J lost 5; bases outside the gene matches: 8. The CDR3, as DNA: TGTGCCAGCAGCCAAGAAGCTAGCGGGAGGGGGTTAAACAATGAGCAGTTCTTC. This gives the protein CASSQEASGRGLNNEQFF.

This chain joins TRBV5-1 and TRBJ2-3, with TRBD2 matching 10 bases. In germline, CDR1 is SGHRS, CDR2 YFSETQ. The CDR3 spans 16 residues. V was clipped by 0 bases and J by 6 bases; unmatched bases: 7. The CDR3: CASSLATSGIPDTQYF. DNA of the CDR3: TGCGCCAGCAGCTTGGCCACTAGCGGGATTCCCGATACGCAGTATTTT.

This clone was observed a single time. The V call is TRBV5-1, the J call TRBJ2-1, with D perhaps matching TRBD2 (6 bases). V was shortened by 3 bases and J by 5 bases, with 15 bases between the two germline ends. Germline V CDR1 and CDR2: SGHRS, YFSETQ. The CDR3 length is 15 residues. The CDR3 spells CASSSTGTGHNEQFF. CDR3 DNA sequence: TGCGCCAGCAGCTCGACCGGGACTGGACACAATGAGCAGTTCTTC.

J is TRBJ1-1 and V is TRBV5-6; D not certain. Deletions cut 0 bases from V and 1 base from J, with 7 bases between. This CDR3 spans 14 amino acids. CDR1 is SGHDT, CDR2 YYEEEE, per germline. The CDR3 protein is CASSLGGRNTEAFF. Here the CDR3 DNA reads TGTGCCAGCAGCTTGGGCGGTCGGAACACTGAAGCTTTCTTT.

Details on this clone: No conserved phenylalanine or tryptophan is present at the end of the CDR3, so a read error is the likely explanation. The DNA is omitted, as the CDR3 cannot be located on it reliably, and the CDR3 follows TCRdb's listing. The chain carries TRBV21-1 and TRBJ2-7; no DNA check was done on the table's D call, TRBD2. TRBV21-1 is a recognized pseudogene. The CDR3 is 12 amino acids long, termini counted. The chain's CDR3 is CASSTFVGTSPS.

The rearrangement uses TRBV29-1 and TRBJ1-1; 11 bases fit TRBD1. The CDR3 is 14 amino acids. V lost 7 bases, J lost 3 bases, and 7 bases stayed unmatched. Germline V gives CDR1 SQVTM, CDR2 ANQGSEA. CDR3 sequence reads: CSGTGGARHTEAFF. DNA of the CDR3: TGCAGCGGGACAGGGGGCGCGAGGCACACTGAAGCTTTCTTT.

V gene TRBV5-6 combines with J gene TRBJ1-5; unclear D gene. V was cut by 0 bases and J by 7 bases, with 11 bases left in between. The germline gives CDR1 SGHDT, CDR2 YYEEEE. The CDR3 loop spans 14 amino acids. CDR3 in amino acids: CASSLAAAEQPQHF. Here the CDR3 DNA reads TGTGCCAGCAGCTTGGCCGCGGCAGAACAGCCCCAGCATTTT.

The V gene is TRBV18, the J gene TRBJ1-1, with unresolved D. The CDR3 sequence is 14 residues long. Looked up from germline, CDR1 is KGHSH and CDR2 is LQKENI. Trimming cost V 3 bases and J 0 bases, with 8 bases left between them. The CDR3 reads CASSPLQVNTEAFF. The CDR3 region has the DNA TGTGCCAGCTCACCCCTGCAGGTGAACACTGAAGCTTTCTTT.

The chain recombines TRBV19 with TRBJ2-7; 10 bases align to TRBD2. Trimming at V came to 6 bases and at J to 6 bases, leaving 5 bases not matched to a gene. The CDR3 is 13 amino acids. From germline, CDR1 is LNHDA and CDR2 SQIVND (reference sequence). The CDR3 here is CASREASGSEQYF. The DNA of the CDR3 is TGTGCCAGTAGGGAGGCTAGCGGGAGCGAGCAGTACTTC.

V and J are TRBV5-1 and TRBJ2-6; 7 positions match TRBD1. There are 19 residues in the CDR3. The trim removed 4 bases at V and 1 base at J, leaving 14 bases unmatched. The germline V gene encodes CDR1 SGHRS and CDR2 YFSETQ. This CDR3 is CASSDDRDSTPSGANVLTF. In DNA form, the CDR3 reads TGCGCCAGCAGCGATGACCGGGACAGCACGCCGTCTGGGGCCAACGTCCTGACTTTC. The full variable domain, rest sourced from reference TRBV5-1 and TRBJ2-6, is KAGVTQTPRYLIKTRGQQVTLSCSPISGHRSVSWYQQTPGQGLQFLFEYFSETQRNKGNFPGRFSGRQFSNSRSEMNVSTLELGDSALYLCASSDDRDSTPSGANVLTFGAGSRLTVL.

The CDR3 spells CASSMTTGGAGYGYTF. In DNA form, the CDR3 reads TGTGCCAGCAGTATGACGACAGGGGGCGCGGGCTATGGCTACACCTTC. The V call is TRBV6-4, the J call TRBJ1-2, with 10 positions matching TRBD1. In germline, CDR1 is MRHNA, CDR2 SNTAGT. J lost 4 bases, V lost 5 bases, and 10 bases had no gene match. The CDR3 loop spans 16 amino acids.

The chain employs TRBV2 and TRBJ1-2; D gene ambiguous. This CDR3 spans 13 amino acids. The V end was cut by 2 bases, the J end by 8 bases, with 12 bases between. The V gene's germline CDR1 is SNHLY and CDR2 FYNNEI. The CDR3 reads CASSENGEVGYTF. The CDR3 bases are TGTGCCAGCAGTGAAAACGGGGAGGTCGGCTACACCTTC.

V and J are TRBV7-2 and TRBJ1-6; a possible D gene is TRBD1 (6 bases). CDR3 length: 13 residues. The V and J ends lost 4 bases and 14 bases respectively, with 15 bases between them. Germline-derived CDR1 and CDR2 are SGHTA and FQGNSA. In DNA form, the CDR3 reads TGTGCCAGCAGCTCCGGTCAGGGGCGAACCCTCCACTTT. This gives the protein CASSSGQGRTLHF.